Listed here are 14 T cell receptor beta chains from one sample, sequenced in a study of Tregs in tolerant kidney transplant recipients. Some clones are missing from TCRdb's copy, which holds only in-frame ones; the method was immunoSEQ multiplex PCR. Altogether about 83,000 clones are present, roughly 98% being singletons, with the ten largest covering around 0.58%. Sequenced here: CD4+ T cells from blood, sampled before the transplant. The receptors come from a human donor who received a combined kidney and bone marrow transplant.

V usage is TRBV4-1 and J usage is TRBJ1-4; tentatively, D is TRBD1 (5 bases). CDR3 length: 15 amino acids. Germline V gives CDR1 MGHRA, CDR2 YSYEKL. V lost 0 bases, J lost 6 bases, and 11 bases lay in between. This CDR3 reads CASSQDWGDDEKLFF. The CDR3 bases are TGCGCCAGCAGCCAAGATTGGGGGGATGATGAAAAACTGTTTTTT.

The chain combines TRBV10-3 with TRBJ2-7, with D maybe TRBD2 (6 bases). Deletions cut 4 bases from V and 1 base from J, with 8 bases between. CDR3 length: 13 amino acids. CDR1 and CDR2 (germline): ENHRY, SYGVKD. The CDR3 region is CAISGGTSYEQYF. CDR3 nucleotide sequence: TGTGCCATCAGTGGGGGGACTTCCTACGAGCAGTACTTC.

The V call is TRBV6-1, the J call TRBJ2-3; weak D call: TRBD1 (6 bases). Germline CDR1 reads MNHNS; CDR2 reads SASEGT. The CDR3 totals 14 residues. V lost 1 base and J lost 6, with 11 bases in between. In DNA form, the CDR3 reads TGTGCCAGCAGTGAAGGGACAGCGAGCGATACGCAGTATTTT. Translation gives CASSEGTASDTQYF.

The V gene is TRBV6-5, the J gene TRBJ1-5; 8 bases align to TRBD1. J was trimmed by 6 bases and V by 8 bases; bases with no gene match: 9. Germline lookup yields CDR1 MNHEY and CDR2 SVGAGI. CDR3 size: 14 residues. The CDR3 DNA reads TGTGCCAGCGCCAAACAGGGGGGAGGTCAGCCCCAGCATTTT. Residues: CASAKQGGGQPQHF.

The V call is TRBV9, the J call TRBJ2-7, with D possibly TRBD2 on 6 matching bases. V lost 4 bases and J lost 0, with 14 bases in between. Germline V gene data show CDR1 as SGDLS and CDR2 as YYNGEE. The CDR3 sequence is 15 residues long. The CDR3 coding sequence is TGTGCCAGCAGCCCGGGCGGGGACCGCTCCTACGAGCAGTACTTC. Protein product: CASSPGGDRSYEQYF. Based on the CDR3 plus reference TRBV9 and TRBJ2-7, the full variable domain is DSGVTQTPKHLITATGQRVTLRCSPRSGDLSVYWYQQSLDQGLQFLIQYYNGEERAKGNILERFSAQQFPDLHSELNLSSLELGDSALYFCASSPGGDRSYEQYFGPGTRLTVT.

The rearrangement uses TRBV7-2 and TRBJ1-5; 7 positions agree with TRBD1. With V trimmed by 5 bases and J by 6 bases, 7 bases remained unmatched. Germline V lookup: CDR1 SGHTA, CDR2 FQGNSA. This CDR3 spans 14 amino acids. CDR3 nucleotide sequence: TGTGCCAGCAGCGCTGAGGGGGCCGTTCAGCCCCAGCATTTT. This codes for CASSAEGAVQPQHF.

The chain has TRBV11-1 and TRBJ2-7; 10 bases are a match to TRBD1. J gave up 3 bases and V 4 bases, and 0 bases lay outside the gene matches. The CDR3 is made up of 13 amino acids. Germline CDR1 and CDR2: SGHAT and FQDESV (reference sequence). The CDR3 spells CASSWDRGYEQYF. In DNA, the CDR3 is TGTGCCAGCAGCTGGGACAGGGGCTACGAGCAGTACTTC.

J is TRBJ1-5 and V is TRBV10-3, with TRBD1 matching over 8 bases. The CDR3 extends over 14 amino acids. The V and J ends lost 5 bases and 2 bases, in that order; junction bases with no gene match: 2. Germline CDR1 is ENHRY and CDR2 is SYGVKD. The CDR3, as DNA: TGTGCCATCAGTCCGGGACAGGGCAATCAGCCCCAGCATTTT. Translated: CAISPGQGNQPQHF.

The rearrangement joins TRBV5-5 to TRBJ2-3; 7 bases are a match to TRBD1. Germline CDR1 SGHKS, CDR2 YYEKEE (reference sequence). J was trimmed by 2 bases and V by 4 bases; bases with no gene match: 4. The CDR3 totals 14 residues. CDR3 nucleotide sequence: TGTGCCAGCAGCCGGGACAGAGACACAGATACGCAGTATTTT. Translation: CASSRDRDTDTQYF.

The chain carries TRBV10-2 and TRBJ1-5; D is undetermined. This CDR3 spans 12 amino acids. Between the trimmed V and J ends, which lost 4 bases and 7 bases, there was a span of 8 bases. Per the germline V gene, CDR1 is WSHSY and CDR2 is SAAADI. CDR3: CASSAGAQPQHF. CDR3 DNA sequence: TGCGCCAGCAGTGCTGGTGCGCAGCCCCAGCATTTT.

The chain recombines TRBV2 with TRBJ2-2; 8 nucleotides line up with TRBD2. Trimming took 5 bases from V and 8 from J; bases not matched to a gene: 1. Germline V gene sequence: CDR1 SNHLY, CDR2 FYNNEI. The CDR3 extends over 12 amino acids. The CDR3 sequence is CASSRLAGELFF. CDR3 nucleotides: TGTGCCAGCAGTAGACTAGCGGGGGAGCTGTTTTTT.

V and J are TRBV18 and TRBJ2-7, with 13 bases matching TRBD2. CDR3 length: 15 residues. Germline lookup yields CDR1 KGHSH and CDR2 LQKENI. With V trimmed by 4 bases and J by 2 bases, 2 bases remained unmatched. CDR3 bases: TGTGCCAGCTCACAGGGACTAGCGGGGACCTACGAGCAGTACTTC. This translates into CASSQGLAGTYEQYF.

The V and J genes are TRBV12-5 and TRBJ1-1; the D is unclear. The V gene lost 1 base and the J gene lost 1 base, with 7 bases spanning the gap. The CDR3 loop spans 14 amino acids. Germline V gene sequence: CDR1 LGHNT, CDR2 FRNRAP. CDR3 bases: TGTGCTAGTGGTTTGGGCACAGCGAACACTGAAGCTTTCTTT. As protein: CASGLGTANTEAFF.

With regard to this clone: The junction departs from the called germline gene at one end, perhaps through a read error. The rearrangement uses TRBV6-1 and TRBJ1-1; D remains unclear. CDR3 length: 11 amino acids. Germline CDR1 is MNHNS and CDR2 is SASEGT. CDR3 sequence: CASSGNPRQLF. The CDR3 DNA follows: TGTGCCAGCAGTGGAAATCCCAGGCAGCTTTTT.